Here is one T cell receptor (beta chain) with its context. Sequencing was performed with immunoSEQ multiplex PCR; in TCRdb, only in-frame clones are kept and a portion is missing. Altogether approximately 83,000 clones are present, just under 95% being singletons, with the ten largest covering approximately 4.5%. This CDR3 is 16 amino acids long. The germline gives CDR1 SGHRS, CDR2 YFSETQ. The V end was cut by 4 bases, the J end by 5 bases, with 21 bases between. This sample was taken from a study of T cell changes during pregnancy in multiple sclerosis. The TCR was taken from a female donor with multiple sclerosis, enrolled in a pregnancy study. Sequenced here: peripheral blood, sampled in the first trimester of pregnancy. This sequence joins TRBV5-1 and TRBJ2-5; tentatively, D is TRBD1 (7 bases). CDR3 loop: CASSQGDQGGAETQYF. The DNA for the CDR3 is TGCGCCAGCAGCCAGGGGGATCAGGGGGGCGCGGAGACCCAGTACTTC.